Listed here are 26 T cell receptor beta chains from one sample, sequenced in a study of molecular identifiers for immune sequencing clone quantification. Each CDR3 protein is one row after TCRdb ran MiXCR on the PCR reads. The sample records hundreds of thousands of distinct CDR3 sequences, 24% being singletons. Specimen: naive CD8+ T cells from blood, with Jurkat cell RNA spiked in. Subset denoted: FACS-sorted CD8+CD4-CCR7+CD45RA+ naive T cells. The source is a human donor in good health. Some libraries in this study had Jurkat cell RNA spiked in.

This clonotype was found many times. The chain combines TRBV6-5 with TRBJ2-6; D is undetermined. The CDR3 consists of 14 residues. Trimming removed 6 bases from V and 1 base from J, with 7 bases in between. Per the germline V gene, CDR1 is MNHEY and CDR2 is SVGAGI. CDR3 bases: TGTGCCAGCAGCTACAGTTCTGGGGCCAACGTCCTGACTTTC. Its protein product is CASSYSSGANVLTF.

The rearrangement joins TRBV27 to TRBJ1-1, with 10 positions matching TRBD1. Trimming removed 6 bases from V and 11 bases from J; junction bases left unmatched: 12. CDR1 is MNHEY, CDR2 SMNVEV, per germline (reference sequence). This CDR3 has 14 amino acids. The CDR3 region has the DNA TGTGCCAGCAGATCCGGGACAGGGGCTTTTGGTGCTTTCTTT. Its protein is CASRSGTGAFGAFF.

In this sample, this clonotype turned up many times. The V gene is TRBV6-6, the J gene TRBJ2-1; 7 bases are shared with TRBD2. CDR1 is MNHNY, CDR2 SVGAGI, per germline (reference sequence). This CDR3 has 12 amino acids. V trimming: 2 bases; J trimming: 9 bases; junction bases outside the gene matches: 1. The CDR3 is CASSYGGSEQFF. The CDR3 DNA follows: TGTGCCAGCAGTTACGGCGGGAGTGAGCAGTTCTTC.

This clonotype was found a few times. The chain has TRBV12-3 or TRBV12-4 and TRBJ1-6; D is ambiguous. The CDR3 is made up of 13 amino acids. Trimming shortened V by 2 bases and J by 7 bases, and 6 bases separated the two germline ends. This CDR3 reads CASSLSGNSPLHF. The CDR3 nucleotides read TGTGCCAGCAGTTTAAGTGGGAATTCACCCCTCCACTTT.

This clonotype has a count of ten or more. The chain is built from TRBV4-1 and TRBJ2-5, with TRBD2 identical over 10 bases. The germline CDR1 and CDR2 sequences are MGHRA and YSYEKL. Unmatched junction bases numbered 3, after V lost 3 bases and J lost 5 bases. The CDR3 totals 14 residues. The CDR3 bases are TGCGCCAGCAGCCAGCAGACTAGCGGGGAGACCCAGTACTTC. It yields the protein CASSQQTSGETQYF.

The gene calls are TRBV12-3 or TRBV12-4 and TRBJ2-1; D is unclear. Trimming cost V 6 bases and J 9 bases, with 21 bases left between them. The CDR3 is 15 amino acids. CDR3 amino acids: CASSYGPSPKGEQFF. The DNA of the CDR3 is TGTGCCAGCAGCTACGGTCCCTCCCCAAAGGGTGAGCAGTTCTTC.

In its sample, this clonotype was seen many times. The V gene is TRBV5-4, the J gene TRBJ2-3, with D possibly TRBD2 on 5 matching bases. CDR1 SGHNT and CDR2 YYREEE come from the germline V gene (reference sequence). This CDR3 has 16 amino acids. V dropped 4 bases and J dropped 0 bases, with 15 bases sitting between them. For the CDR3, the DNA is TGTGCCAGCAGCCCGGGCCTGACTACTAGCACAGATACGCAGTATTTT. Translating it yields CASSPGLTTSTDTQYF.

The gene calls are TRBV6-2 or TRBV6-3 and TRBJ2-7; a possible D gene is TRBD1 (7 bases). The CDR3 extends over 16 amino acids. The V gene's germline CDR1 is MNHEY and CDR2 SVGEGT. Trimming left V 0 bases short and J 6 bases short, with 18 bases between. This chain's CDR3 is CASSYSTTDQGGEQYF. The DNA of the CDR3 is TGTGCCAGCAGTTACTCCACAACGGACCAGGGGGGCGAGCAGTACTTC.

This clonotype was recorded a few times. The J gene is TRBJ2-7, the V gene TRBV27, with D tentatively TRBD1 (5 bases). From germline, CDR1 is MNHEY and CDR2 SMNVEV (reference sequence). Trimming took 4 bases from V and 6 from J, leaving 10 bases between them. The CDR3 loop spans 12 amino acids. The CDR3 DNA follows: TGTGCCAGCAGTTCACCCACAGGCGAGCAGTACTTC. Translating gives CASSSPTGEQYF.

Points on this clonotype: A much bigger clone sits one base away, suggesting this may be a read error. V usage is TRBV11-2 and J usage is TRBJ1-1, with 7 bases fitting TRBD1. Looked up from germline, CDR1 is SGHAT and CDR2 is FQNNGV. The CDR3 is 20 residues long. The CDR3 nucleotides are TGTGCCGGCAGCTTAGACCACGACAGGGTATTCTCTTTAGAGTTTACTGAAGCTTTCTTT. It translates to CAGSLDHDRVFSLEFTEAFF.

The V call is TRBV6-2 or TRBV6-3, the J call TRBJ1-1; D may be TRBD1 (6 bases). In germline, CDR1 is MNHEY, CDR2 SVGEGT. Trimming took off 5 bases at V and 1 base at J, with 17 bases between the two ends. The CDR3 is 16 residues long. CDR3 sequence (DNA): TGTGCCAGCAGTCCAGCCCTGGACAGAAAGAACACTGAAGCTTTCTTT. Encoded protein: CASSPALDRKNTEAFF.

This rearrangement joins TRBV9 to TRBJ2-7; D is possibly TRBD2 (6 bases). CDR3 length: 14 amino acids. The germline gives CDR1 SGDLS, CDR2 YYNGEE. Trimming stripped 4 bases from V and 3 bases from J, with 14 bases between. The CDR3 DNA follows: TGTGCCAGCAGCCTGGGAGGACCGAACTACGAGCAGTACTTC. It yields the protein CASSLGGPNYEQYF.

This rearrangement joins TRBV29-1 to TRBJ2-2; 7 bases are a match to TRBD2. Germline V lookup: CDR1 SQVTM, CDR2 ANQGSEA. The length of the CDR3 is 14 residues. V was clipped by 5 bases and J by 0 bases; unmatched bases: 3. CDR3 sequence: CSVIAGANTGELFF. Written as DNA, the CDR3 is TGCAGCGTTATAGCGGGCGCGAACACCGGGGAGCTGTTTTTT.

The chain is built from TRBV4-1 and TRBJ2-2; D unresolved. The CDR3 runs to 14 residues. Germline-derived CDR1 and CDR2 are MGHRA and YSYEKL. The germline V and J ends were trimmed by 1 base and 6 bases, with 9 bases remaining between them. As DNA, the CDR3 is TGCGCCAGCAGCCAAGTTCCAAGCGCCGGGGAGCTGTTTTTT. It yields the protein CASSQVPSAGELFF.

This clonotype showed up just a few times. V and J are TRBV7-6 and TRBJ2-1, with D perhaps matching TRBD2 (7 bases). V lost 5 bases to trimming and J lost 3 bases, with 20 bases between them. CDR1 and CDR2 (germline): SGHVS, FNYEAQ. The CDR3 totals 17 residues. The DNA of the CDR3 is TGTGCCAGCAGCACTAAACGGGAGGACAGCATCTACAATGAGCAGTTCTTC. This codes for CASSTKREDSIYNEQFF.

In this sample, this clonotype turned up a few times. The chain couples TRBV12-3 or TRBV12-4 to TRBJ2-5; the match to TRBD1 covers 8 bases. The CDR3 is 14 residues long. J lost 5 bases, V lost 6 bases, and 8 bases had no gene match. The DNA for the CDR3 is TGTGCCAGCAGCCATGGACAGGGCAGTGAGACCCAGTACTTC. It encodes CASSHGQGSETQYF.

This clonotype has a count of ten or more. The chain is built from TRBV30 and TRBJ2-7, with TRBD2 identical over 7 bases. The CDR3 has 13 residues. After removal of 4 bases from V and 2 bases from J, the junction contained 5 bases not matched to a gene. CDR1 is GTSNPN, CDR2 SVGIG, per germline (reference sequence). CDR3 sequence reads: CAWTSGTTYEQYF. The DNA for the CDR3 is TGTGCCTGGACTAGCGGAACGACCTACGAGCAGTACTTC.

V and J are TRBV27 and TRBJ1-2; D is possibly TRBD1 (5 bases). Germline-derived CDR1 and CDR2 are MNHEY and SMNVEV (reference sequence). The CDR3 spans 14 residues. The germline V and J ends were trimmed by 5 bases and 0 bases, with 10 bases remaining between them. The CDR3 nucleotides are TGTGCCAGCAGTGCGAGACAGACTAACTATGGCTACACCTTC. This gives the protein CASSARQTNYGYTF.

This clonotype was found many times. This rearrangement joins TRBV29-1 to TRBJ2-5; D gene uncertain. Germline values: CDR1 SQVTM, CDR2 ANQGSEA. V lost 4 bases and J 1 base, leaving 7 bases between the germline ends. This CDR3 has 12 amino acids. The DNA for the CDR3 is TGCAGCGTTGCGGGCGGCCAAGAGACCCAGTACTTC. This translates into CSVAGGQETQYF.

V gene TRBV6-1 combines with J gene TRBJ2-5; weak D call: TRBD2 (6 bases). CDR1 and CDR2 from the germline V gene are MNHNS and SASEGT. Trimming pared 4 bases from V and 1 base from J, leaving 13 bases between. CDR3 length: 15 amino acids. This CDR3 is CASSATAGPQETQYF. The CDR3 DNA is TGTGCCAGCAGTGCTACCGCGGGGCCCCAAGAGACCCAGTACTTC.

This clonotype has ten or more counts. This rearrangement joins TRBV6-5 to TRBJ2-3; 10 nucleotides agree with TRBD2. CDR1 and CDR2 (germline): MNHEY, SVGAGI. With V trimmed by 7 bases and J by 4 bases, 2 bases remained unmatched. CDR3 length: 13 residues. The CDR3 sequence: CASTSGGSDTQYF. The CDR3 coding sequence is TGTGCCAGCACTAGCGGGGGCTCAGATACGCAGTATTTT.

The J gene is TRBJ1-5, the V gene TRBV6-2 or TRBV6-3; 10 bases are shared with TRBD1. The germline CDR1 and CDR2 sequences are MNHEY and SVGEGT. The J segment lost 5 bases and the V segment lost 5 bases, leaving 6 bases of the junction unmatched. The CDR3 totals 15 residues. The CDR3, as DNA: TGTGCCAGCAGTACGTCCGGGACAGGGGATCAGCCCCAGCATTTT. This encodes CASSTSGTGDQPQHF.

The chain has TRBV2 and TRBJ1-5, with 8 bases lining up with TRBD1. The CDR3 length is 18 residues. Trimming cost V 2 bases and J 2 bases; bases outside gene matches: 11. Germline loops: CDR1 SNHLY, CDR2 FYNNEI. Here the CDR3 reads CASSELGQGHRRNQPQHF. The CDR3 DNA sequence: TGTGCCAGCAGTGAACTCGGACAGGGCCATCGTCGCAATCAGCCCCAGCATTTT.

About this clonotype itself: A much more abundant neighbour one base away suggests this may be a read error. The genes are TRBV9 and TRBJ2-6; D is possibly TRBD1 (5 bases). This CDR3 spans 15 amino acids. The germline gives CDR1 SGDLS, CDR2 YYNGEE. The CDR3 reads CASSVSGSGANVQTF. CDR3 DNA: TGTGCCAGCAGCGTATCAGGTTCTGGGGCCAACGTCCAGACTTTC.

The J gene is TRBJ1-5, the V gene TRBV6-2 or TRBV6-3; D is unclear. This CDR3 has 14 residues. Germline CDR1 and CDR2: MNHEY and SVGEGT. Trimming left V 2 bases short and J 4 bases short, with 9 bases between. The CDR3 protein is CASSYIEANQPQHF. The CDR3 coding sequence is TGTGCCAGCAGTTACATTGAGGCTAATCAGCCCCAGCATTTT.

The chain employs TRBV5-1 and TRBJ2-7; D gene ambiguous. The CDR3 loop spans 13 amino acids. V was clipped by 6 bases and J by 2 bases, with 12 bases between them. Germline CDR1 and CDR2: SGHRS and YFSETQ. The CDR3 coding sequence is TGCGCCAGCACCCTGGCCGGGCCCTACGAGCAGTACTTC. Translated: CASTLAGPYEQYF.